The 23 T cell receptor beta chains reported below all come from one sample, sequenced in a study of cytomegalovirus exposure and HLA in healthy donors. PCR used 60 Vbeta primers and 13 Jbeta primers. Sequencing used immunoSEQ multiplex PCR; TCRdb keeps in-frame clones, though not all of them. The profile covers under 200,000 clones, with around 80% appearing a single time and about 1.5% taken by the ten largest. The sequenced material came from PBMCs. Receptor source: a young woman in good health and CMV-seronegative.

This clone appeared a single time. The genes are TRBV28 and TRBJ1-2; 9 positions agree with TRBD1. Per germline, CDR1 MDHEN and CDR2 SYDVKM. The CDR3 runs to 16 residues. After removal of 2 bases from V and 4 bases from J, the junction contained 8 bases not matched to a gene. The CDR3 DNA reads TGTGCCAGCAGTTTACCCGGGACAGGGAGCCTCTATGGCTACACCTTC. This encodes CASSLPGTGSLYGYTF.

This chain links TRBV7-2 with TRBJ1-2; 8 positions match TRBD1. J gave up 2 bases and V 5 bases, and 7 bases lay outside the gene matches. CDR1 is SGHTA and CDR2 is FQGNSA in the germline V gene. The CDR3 runs to 15 residues. CDR3 bases: TGTGCCAGCAGCATGGGACAGGCGGGCAACTATGGCTACACCTTC. It encodes CASSMGQAGNYGYTF. The full variable domain, in which reference TRBV7-2 and TRBJ1-2 provide the parts outside the CDR3, is GAGVSQSPSNKVTEKGKDVELRCDPISGHTALYWYRQSLGQGLEFLIYFQGNSAPDKSGLPSDRFSAERTGGSVSTLTIQRTQQEDSAVYLCASSMGQAGNYGYTFGSGTRLTVV.

The chain uses TRBV18 and TRBJ1-5; D uncertain. Germline V gene data show CDR1 as KGHSH and CDR2 as LQKENI. The ends were cut back, 2 bases at V and 4 bases at J, with 15 bases in the middle. The CDR3 is 16 amino acids. The CDR3 region has the DNA TGTGCCAGCTCACCAGACTCGGCCGCAGCAAATCAGCCCCAGCATTTT. Its translation is CASSPDSAAANQPQHF.

The chain is built from TRBV27 and TRBJ1-6; D is possibly TRBD1 (5 bases). Per germline, CDR1 MNHEY and CDR2 SMNVEV (reference sequence). The germline V and J ends were trimmed by 6 bases and 7 bases, with 22 bases remaining between them. The CDR3 covers 17 residues. CDR3 amino acids: CASSPLEGTLRNSPLHF. The CDR3 nucleotides read TGTGCCAGCAGCCCGTTGGAGGGGACTTTACGGAATTCACCCCTCCACTTT.

V usage is TRBV29-1 and J usage is TRBJ2-1, with 7 bases identical to TRBD2. Germline V gene sequence: CDR1 SQVTM, CDR2 ANQGSEA. J was trimmed by 9 bases and V by 3 bases; bases with no gene match: 14. The CDR3 sequence is 15 residues long. DNA of the CDR3: TGCAGCGTTGACGGGGGGAAGAGGGGAATTCGTGAGCAGTTCTTC. It is translated as CSVDGGKRGIREQFF.

The chain joins TRBV5-1 to TRBJ1-1; 8 positions match TRBD1. The CDR3 totals 16 residues. Germline CDR1 reads SGHRS; CDR2 reads YFSETQ. J lost 2 bases, V lost 0 bases, and 6 bases had no gene match. CDR3 DNA sequence: TGCGCCAGCAGCTTGGATCTGGACAGGGTAAACACTGAAGCTTTCTTT. Protein: CASSLDLDRVNTEAFF.

This clone was recorded once. The chain has TRBV29-1 and TRBJ1-2, with 8 bases that match TRBD1. J was trimmed by 3 bases and V by 5 bases; bases with no gene match: 8. This CDR3 comprises 14 residues. Germline lookup yields CDR1 SQVTM and CDR2 ANQGSEA. The CDR3: CSVIPGGDDYGYTF. DNA for the CDR3: TGCAGCGTTATACCAGGGGGCGACGACTATGGCTACACCTTC.

The V and J genes are TRBV25-1 and TRBJ2-2, with no clear D. V was trimmed by 5 bases and J by 7 bases, leaving 11 bases between them. The germline CDR1 and CDR2 sequences are MGHDK and SYGVNS. CDR3 length: 13 amino acids. Here the CDR3 DNA reads TGTGCCAGCAGTTGGAGTTTCGGCGGGGAGCTGTTTTTT. Translated, it gives CASSWSFGGELFF.

The rearrangement links TRBV9 to TRBJ2-5; 7 nucleotides line up with TRBD1. V lost 6 bases and J lost 1; bases outside the gene matches: 6. Germline values: CDR1 SGDLS, CDR2 YYNGEE. This CDR3 is 14 amino acids long. Here the CDR3 reads CASNLGTAQETQYF. The CDR3 DNA reads as TGTGCCAGCAACCTCGGGACAGCCCAAGAGACCCAGTACTTC.

The CDR3 region is CASSEGPSGANVLTF. The CDR3 nucleotides read TGTGCCAGCAGTGAAGGGCCCTCTGGGGCCAACGTCCTGACTTTC. This rearrangement joins TRBV25-1 to TRBJ2-6; D ambiguous. Trimming shortened V by 2 bases and J by 0 bases, and 5 bases separated the two germline ends. Germline V gives CDR1 MGHDK, CDR2 SYGVNS. The CDR3 extends over 15 amino acids.

The chain joins TRBV6-6 to TRBJ1-1; D not resolved. This CDR3 comprises 13 residues. Per the germline V gene, CDR1 is MNHNY and CDR2 is SVGAGI (reference sequence). Between the trimmed V and J ends, which lost 7 bases and 5 bases, there was a span of 14 bases. The chain's CDR3 is CASTYGENTEAFF. In DNA, the CDR3 is TGTGCCAGCACCTACGGGGAGAATACTGAAGCTTTCTTT.

This rearrangement joins TRBV4-3 to TRBJ2-2, with D perhaps TRBD1 (5 bases). Per germline, CDR1 LGHNA and CDR2 YSLEER. The CDR3 runs to 15 residues. V dropped 1 base and J dropped 2 bases, with 8 bases sitting between them. The CDR3 loop is CASSQGRENTGELFF. CDR3 bases: TGCGCCAGCAGCCAAGGCAGGGAAAACACCGGGGAGCTGTTTTTT.

V gene TRBV18 combines with J gene TRBJ1-4; TRBD1 is a possible D gene (6 bases). The CDR3 sequence is 15 residues long. CDR1 is KGHSH, CDR2 LQKENI, per germline. The V end lost 4 bases, the J end lost 3 bases, and 12 bases lay between the germline ends. The CDR3 coding sequence is TGTGCCAGCTCACTCAGTGGGGGCGCTAATGAAAAACTGTTTTTT. Its translation: CASSLSGGANEKLFF.

V usage is TRBV27 and J usage is TRBJ1-2, with 8 bases matching TRBD1. Trimming cost V 0 bases and J 8 bases; bases outside gene matches: 5. Germline loops: CDR1 MNHEY, CDR2 SMNVEV (reference sequence). CDR3 length equals 14 residues. The CDR3 protein is CASSLSGTGGGYTF. The CDR3 DNA is TGTGCCAGCAGTTTATCCGGGACAGGAGGGGGCTACACCTTC.

The chain uses TRBV9 and TRBJ2-1; 7 bases line up with TRBD1. V gave up 2 bases and J gave up 1 base; unmatched junction bases: 3. Germline values: CDR1 SGDLS, CDR2 YYNGEE. CDR3 length equals 15 residues. The chain's CDR3 is CASSVTRGSYNEQFF. CDR3 sequence (DNA): TGTGCCAGCAGCGTCACCAGGGGGTCCTACAATGAGCAGTTCTTC. The complete variable domain, with remaining parts taken from reference TRBV9 and TRBJ2-1, reads DSGVTQTPKHLITATGQRVTLRCSPRSGDLSVYWYQQSLDQGLQFLIQYYNGEERAKGNILERFSAQQFPDLHSELNLSSLELGDSALYFCASSVTRGSYNEQFFGPGTRLTVL.

This chain uses TRBV11-2 with TRBJ1-1; no firm D call. V lost 5 bases and J lost 0, with 7 bases in between. From germline, CDR1 is SGHAT and CDR2 FQNNGV. The CDR3 is made up of 13 amino acids. This CDR3 reads CASSVTLNTEAFF. CDR3 nucleotides: TGTGCCAGCAGCGTTACATTGAACACTGAAGCTTTCTTT.

This clone has a single count. V and J are TRBV4-3 and TRBJ2-7; D uncertain. This CDR3 contains 15 residues. Deletions cut 0 bases from V and 1 base from J, with 10 bases between. Germline values: CDR1 LGHNA, CDR2 YSLEER. This CDR3 is CASSQDLSGSYEQYV. The CDR3 DNA sequence: TGCGCCAGCAGCCAAGATCTATCCGGGTCCTACGAGCAGTACGTC.

This rearrangement joins TRBV28 to TRBJ1-6; D unresolved. With 5 bases removed from V and 6 bases from J, the gap between germline ends came to 2 bases. The CDR3 sequence is 11 residues long. Germline V gene data show CDR1 as MDHEN and CDR2 as SYDVKM. The CDR3 here is CASSLNSPLHF. CDR3 nucleotides: TGTGCCAGCAGTCTTAATTCACCCCTCCACTTT.

J is TRBJ2-1 and V is TRBV29-1, with 8 positions matching TRBD2. The germline CDR1 and CDR2 sequences are SQVTM and ANQGSEA. The J segment lost 2 bases and the V segment lost 0 bases, leaving 9 bases of the junction unmatched. CDR3 length equals 17 residues. The CDR3 sequence is CSVEDEASGSPYNEQFF. CDR3 sequence (DNA): TGCAGCGTTGAAGATGAGGCTAGCGGGTCCCCCTACAATGAGCAGTTCTTC.

The V gene is TRBV7-9, the J gene TRBJ2-1; the match to TRBD1 covers 10 bases. This CDR3 has 13 residues. V trimming: 8 bases; J trimming: 5 bases; junction bases outside the gene matches: 3. The germline V gene has CDR1 SEHNR and CDR2 FQNEAQ (reference sequence). The CDR3 loop reads CASGDRGHNEQFF. As DNA, the CDR3 is TGTGCCAGCGGGGACAGGGGTCACAATGAGCAGTTCTTC.

This chain joins TRBV9 and TRBJ1-2; tentatively, D is TRBD1 (5 bases). V lost 0 bases, J lost 4 bases, and 13 bases lay in between. The germline V gene has CDR1 SGDLS and CDR2 YYNGEE. The CDR3 covers 15 residues. The CDR3 protein is CASSVDFGAAYGYTF. CDR3 nucleotides: TGTGCCAGCAGCGTAGATTTTGGGGCGGCCTATGGCTACACCTTC.

CDR3 coding DNA: TGTGCCAGCAGTGAAGCCCTTGGCAAACAAGAGACCCAGTACTTC. Translated: CASSEALGKQETQYF. The V gene is TRBV6-1, the J gene TRBJ2-5; D remains unclear. Germline CDR1 and CDR2: MNHNS and SASEGT. V was cut by 0 bases and J by 2 bases, with 10 bases left in between. The CDR3 covers 15 residues.

V is TRBV7-8 and J is TRBJ2-4, with a tentative D call TRBD2 (7 bases). Germline V gene data show CDR1 as SGHVS and CDR2 as FQNEAQ. V lost 1 base and J 3 bases, leaving 13 bases between the germline ends. The CDR3 extends over 16 amino acids. The CDR3 spells CASSLGGGAGKNIQYF. The CDR3 DNA reads as TGTGCCAGCAGCTTAGGGGGGGGCGCGGGCAAAAACATTCAGTACTTC.